The 28 T cell receptor beta chains below come from one sample, sequenced in a study of blood T cells in healthy people across ages. A sample-barcoded 5' primer and a J-beta primer mix were used in a second PCR of roughly 7 to 12 cycles. Using its own MiXCR run on the 5' RACE reads, TCRdb lists one record per CDR3 protein. Altogether hundreds of thousands of distinct CDR3 sequences are present, approximately 50% being singletons, with the ten largest covering roughly 34%. Sample: blood. The receptor set was obtained from a man in his 60s in good health.

The chain employs TRBV9 and TRBJ2-1; 8 nucleotides agree with TRBD2. Germline CDR1 is SGDLS and CDR2 is YYNGEE. The CDR3 is 18 residues long. The trim removed 3 bases at V and 0 bases at J, leaving 11 bases unmatched. The DNA for the CDR3 is TGTGCCAGCAGCGAACCGCGGACTAGCATCGTCTCCTACAATGAGCAGTTCTTC. The encoded protein is CASSEPRTSIVSYNEQFF.

The chain uses TRBV11-2 and TRBJ1-6; D gene uncertain. This CDR3 contains 17 residues. V lost 5 bases, J lost 0 bases, and 14 bases lay in between. Germline CDR1 is SGHAT and CDR2 is FQNNGV. The CDR3 DNA reads TGTGCCAGCAGCCCTGTAGACCCTGGCTCCTATAATTCACCCCTCCACTTT. Protein product: CASSPVDPGSYNSPLHF.

V usage is TRBV27 and J usage is TRBJ1-2; no firm D call. Trimming removed 3 bases at V and 4 bases at J, with 12 bases between. The length of the CDR3 is 14 residues. Germline assignment: CDR1 MNHEY and CDR2 SMNVEV (reference sequence). The CDR3 loop is CASSFSGSTYGYTF. CDR3 bases: TGTGCCAGCAGTTTTTCGGGATCTACCTATGGCTACACCTTC.

The table lists this clonotype with a count of one. This chain uses TRBV5-1 with TRBJ2-7; D gene uncertain. The CDR3 loop spans 15 amino acids. Trimming left V 4 bases short and J 7 bases short, with 21 bases between. Germline V CDR1 and CDR2: SGHRS, YFSETQ. CDR3 nucleotides: TGCGCCAGCAGCCAAGGCGGCTCGACCGACAATGAGCAGTACTTC. It is translated as CASSQGGSTDNEQYF.

The J gene is TRBJ2-7, the V gene TRBV18, with D perhaps TRBD2 (5 bases). V was clipped by 3 bases and J by 4 bases, with 10 bases between them. The CDR3 is made up of 13 amino acids. Germline lookup yields CDR1 KGHSH and CDR2 LQKENI. The CDR3 here is CASSPGLFYEQYF. As DNA, the CDR3 is TGTGCCAGCTCACCCGGACTTTTTTACGAGCAGTACTTC.

This clonotype was detected once. This sequence joins TRBV20-1 and TRBJ1-2; 8 bases agree with TRBD1. CDR1 is DFQATT and CDR2 is SNEGSKA in the germline V gene (reference sequence). The V segment lost 4 bases and the J segment 0 bases; nucleotides outside the gene matches: 7. This CDR3 is 15 amino acids long. As DNA, the CDR3 is TGCAGTGCTACCGGGACAGGAGGAACTAACTATGGCTACACCTTC. Amino acid sequence: CSATGTGGTNYGYTF.

V and J are TRBV5-1 and TRBJ2-7; D tentatively reads TRBD1 or TRBD2 (5 bases each). The germline V gene has CDR1 SGHRS and CDR2 YFSETQ. This CDR3 has 12 residues. Between the trimmed V and J ends, which lost 4 bases and 6 bases, there was a span of 11 bases. CDR3 region: CASSPRGFEQYF. In DNA, the CDR3 is TGCGCCAGCAGCCCGAGGGGTTTCGAGCAGTACTTC.

The J gene is TRBJ1-6, the V gene TRBV28; D is ambiguous. With 2 bases removed from V and 14 bases from J, the gap between germline ends came to 7 bases. The CDR3 has 11 amino acids. From germline, CDR1 is MDHEN and CDR2 SYDVKM. The CDR3: CASSLKRTLHF. The CDR3 bases are TGTGCCAGCAGTTTAAAGCGCACCCTCCACTTT.

There are a few counts of this clonotype. The chain joins TRBV5-1 to TRBJ2-5, with D perhaps matching TRBD1 (5 bases). Germline V lookup: CDR1 SGHRS, CDR2 YFSETQ. The V gene lost 4 bases and the J gene lost 5 bases, with 9 bases spanning the gap. This CDR3 is built from 12 residues. CDR3 sequence reads: CASSETAETQYF. In nucleotides, the CDR3 is TGCGCCAGCAGCGAGACAGCGGAGACCCAGTACTTC.

The chain carries TRBV5-1 and TRBJ1-2; 9 bases are shared with TRBD1. Germline trimming cut 5 bases from V and 7 bases from J; bases unmatched to any gene: 9. CDR3 length equals 14 residues. Germline-derived CDR1 and CDR2 are SGHRS and YFSETQ. Here the CDR3 DNA reads TGCGCCAGCAGATATACAGGGGGCCCTACTGGCTACACCTTC. Translating gives CASRYTGGPTGYTF.

This chain links TRBV2 with TRBJ1-2, with TRBD1 identical over 7 bases. The V gene's germline CDR1 is SNHLY and CDR2 FYNNEI. With V trimmed by 6 bases and J by 4 bases, 2 bases remained unmatched. This CDR3 spans 12 amino acids. DNA for the CDR3: TGTGCCAGCAGGGACAGGCTCTATGGCTACACCTTC. Its translation: CASRDRLYGYTF. The complete variable domain, with remaining parts taken from reference TRBV2 and TRBJ1-2, reads EPEVTQTPSHQVTQMGQEVILRCVPISNHLYFYWYRQILGQKVEFLVSFYNNEISEKSEIFDDQFSVERPDGSNFTLKIRSTKLEDSAMYFCASRDRLYGYTFGSGTRLTVV.

J is TRBJ1-2 and V is TRBV20-1; D is uncertain. Trimming left V 1 base short and J 7 bases short, with 13 bases between. From germline, CDR1 is DFQATT and CDR2 SNEGSKA (reference sequence). CDR3 length: 13 amino acids. CDR3 loop: CSARGASVGGYTF. The CDR3 nucleotides read TGCAGTGCTAGAGGCGCATCGGTAGGTGGCTACACCTTC.

This clonotype has more than one count but fewer than ten. The genes are TRBV10-3 and TRBJ2-5; D remains ambiguous. Trimming removed 2 bases from V and 1 base from J, with 8 bases in between. CDR3 size: 14 residues. Germline lookup yields CDR1 ENHRY and CDR2 SYGVKD. CDR3 in amino acids: CAISERQSQETQYF. The CDR3, as DNA: TGTGCCATCAGTGAGAGACAAAGCCAAGAGACCCAGTACTTC.

Concerning this clonotype: With a much larger clone just one base away, this may be a read error. This rearrangement joins TRBV7-9 to TRBJ2-1; tentatively, D is TRBD2 (7 bases). The CDR3 is 16 amino acids. Germline V gene data show CDR1 as SEHNR and CDR2 as FQNEAQ (reference sequence). Trimming pared 5 bases from V and 7 bases from J, leaving 21 bases between. CDR3 nucleotides: TGTGCCAGCAGCCTCCCCGCCAGGACTAGGGGGAATGAGCAGTTCTTC. Translation gives CASSLPARTRGNEQFF.

The genes are TRBV5-1 and TRBJ2-3; D is unresolved. The CDR3 has 16 amino acids. V lost 0 bases and J lost 1, with 12 bases in between. The germline gives CDR1 SGHRS, CDR2 YFSETQ. The CDR3 DNA follows: TGCGCCAGCAGCTTGGGGGCGGACGGACGCACAGATACGCAGTATTTT. This translates into CASSLGADGRTDTQYF.

The rearrangement links TRBV29-1 to TRBJ2-7; 7 bases are a match to TRBD2. CDR3 size: 15 residues. Per the germline V gene, CDR1 is SQVTM and CDR2 is ANQGSEA. Trimming cost V 0 bases and J 0 bases; bases outside gene matches: 5. CDR3 in amino acids: CSVEDLSGASYEQYF. As DNA, the CDR3 is TGCAGCGTTGAAGATCTCAGCGGGGCCTCCTACGAGCAGTACTTC.

V is TRBV5-1 and J is TRBJ2-7, with TRBD2 matching over 7 bases. The V and J ends lost 1 base and 4 bases, in that order; junction bases with no gene match: 5. The CDR3 runs 14 residues. Germline CDR1 reads SGHRS; CDR2 reads YFSETQ. The DNA of the CDR3 is TGCGCCAGCAGCTTGTGGGGAGGGATGTACGAGCAGTACTTC. This translates into CASSLWGGMYEQYF.

The J gene is TRBJ2-7, the V gene TRBV18; D gene ambiguous. CDR1 is KGHSH and CDR2 is LQKENI in the germline V gene. The CDR3 loop spans 15 amino acids. Trimming took off 3 bases at V and 6 bases at J, with 18 bases between the two ends. As DNA, the CDR3 is TGTGCCAGCTCACCCCCGGGCAGGTTAGGATCCGAGCAGTACTTC. Its translation: CASSPPGRLGSEQYF.

This sequence joins TRBV5-6 and TRBJ2-2; 9 positions match TRBD2. CDR1 and CDR2 (germline): SGHDT, YYEEEE. Losses at the gene ends were 6 bases for V and 4 bases for J; bases not matched to a gene: 4. This CDR3 is 14 amino acids long. CDR3 residues: CASTSGAGTGELFF. The CDR3 nucleotides read TGTGCCAGCACTAGCGGGGCTGGCACCGGGGAGCTGTTTTTT.

This clonotype was counted a single time. The chain has TRBV10-3 and TRBJ1-5; D might be TRBD1 (6 bases). The germline V gene has CDR1 ENHRY and CDR2 SYGVKD. The CDR3 length is 13 residues. Trimming removed 10 bases from V and 6 bases from J, with 16 bases in between. The CDR3 region has the DNA TGTGCCAGCACGGGGGGCTTAGGTCAGCCCCAGCATTTT. This encodes CASTGGLGQPQHF.

This clonotype was observed a few times. The chain carries TRBV11-2 and TRBJ2-5, with 7 bases identical to TRBD2. Trimming cost V 4 bases and J 5 bases; bases outside gene matches: 13. Germline CDR1 SGHAT, CDR2 FQNNGV. The CDR3 has 16 residues. The CDR3 region is CASSSMGGGYGETQYF. The CDR3 region has the DNA TGTGCCAGCAGCTCCATGGGGGGGGGTTACGGGGAGACCCAGTACTTC.

This clonotype was counted only a few times. The chain has TRBV28 and TRBJ2-7, with D perhaps TRBD2 (6 bases). Germline CDR1 and CDR2: MDHEN and SYDVKM. This CDR3 contains 13 residues. The V end was cut by 4 bases, the J end by 2 bases, with 9 bases between. CDR3: CASSSGTPYEQYF. CDR3 coding DNA: TGTGCCAGCAGTTCGGGGACTCCCTACGAGCAGTACTTC.

The sample holds one count of this clonotype. The genes are TRBV6-5 and TRBJ2-7; D may correspond to TRBD1 or TRBD2 (5 bases each). The CDR3 totals 15 residues. Germline-derived CDR1 and CDR2 are MNHEY and SVGAGI. V dropped 5 bases and J dropped 3 bases, with 17 bases sitting between them. In DNA, the CDR3 is TGTGCCAGCAGTAGGGACGGACGTTCCGACTACGAGCAGTACTTC. As protein: CASSRDGRSDYEQYF.

This clonotype has only a few counts. This CDR3 is CASRVRGQKAEETQYF. DNA of the CDR3: TGTGCCAGCAGGGTCCGAGGACAAAAGGCGGAAGAGACCCAGTACTTC. J is TRBJ2-5 and V is TRBV6-1; the D gene is possibly TRBD1 (5 bases). V lost 6 bases and J 3 bases, leaving 20 bases between the germline ends. The CDR3 loop spans 16 amino acids. Germline-derived CDR1 and CDR2 are MNHNS and SASEGT.

V usage is TRBV27 and J usage is TRBJ2-7, with a possible D match to TRBD1 (6 bases). The germline V gene has CDR1 MNHEY and CDR2 SMNVEV (reference sequence). V was pared by 1 base and J by 5 bases, with 18 bases between. CDR3 length: 16 amino acids. The CDR3 coding sequence is TGTGCCAGCAGTTTATGGGGTGGGCAGGGGAAGAACGAGCAGTACTTC. Residues: CASSLWGGQGKNEQYF.

The V call is TRBV24-1, the J call TRBJ2-3, with 10 bases identical to TRBD1. The V and J ends lost 7 bases and 5 bases, in that order; junction bases with no gene match: 5. The CDR3 contains 14 residues. Per the germline V gene, CDR1 is KGHDR and CDR2 is SFDVKD. In DNA form, the CDR3 reads TGTGCCACCAGCGGGACAGGGGCAGGAGATACGCAGTATTTT. This encodes CATSGTGAGDTQYF.

The rearrangement links TRBV7-6 to TRBJ2-5, with D unresolved. With 1 base removed from V and 5 bases from J, the gap between germline ends came to 8 bases. The CDR3 is 13 amino acids. Germline lookup yields CDR1 SGHVS and CDR2 FNYEAQ. As DNA, the CDR3 is TGTGCCAGCAGCTTAGGAATAGTGGAGACCCAGTACTTC. Amino acids: CASSLGIVETQYF. Based on the CDR3 plus reference TRBV7-6 and TRBJ2-5, the full variable domain is GAGVSQSPRYKVTKRGQDVALRCDPISGHVSLYWYRQALGQGPEFLTYFNYEAQQDKSGLPNDRFSAERPEGSISTLTIQRTEQRDSAMYRCASSLGIVETQYFGPGTRLLVL.

The chain has TRBV4-1 and TRBJ1-2, with 7 bases fitting TRBD1. Looked up from germline, CDR1 is MGHRA and CDR2 is YSYEKL. The V segment lost 4 bases and the J segment 1 base; nucleotides outside the gene matches: 12. The CDR3 is made up of 17 amino acids. CDR3 bases: TGCGCCAGCAGCCGAGAGACTCACAGGGGCCTTAACTATGGCTACACCTTC. This encodes CASSRETHRGLNYGYTF.